This TCR beta chain comes out of a study of blood T cell repertoires in COVID-19. About the study: The United States, Italy and Spain provided the acute and convalescent COVID-19 samples. Sample material is recorded as cDNA or gDNA derived from T cells, B-cell-depleted T cells, or PBMCs.

Authors' methods: Estimation of nucleated cell counts was performed using reference gene primer amplification. Profiling relied on immunoSEQ multiplex PCR, and the TCRdb table lists in-frame clones only, not all of them. That table furnishes V, J and clone size, whereas the DNA furnished D and trimming. This table has some 75,000 clones, around 89% appearing once. Per the germline V gene, CDR1 is SNHLY and CDR2 is FYNNEI. The CDR3 is 14 amino acids. Trimming stripped 5 bases from V and 9 bases from J, with 17 bases between. The source of this sequence is a man in his fifties or sixties with acute or convalescent COVID-19. The source material was peripheral blood. The chain couples TRBV2 to TRBJ2-1, with TRBD2 as a possible D gene (6 bases). The CDR3 spells CASSLPQEGSEQFF. The CDR3 DNA sequence: TGTGCCAGCAGTTTACCTCAGGAGGGTAGTGAGCAGTTCTTC.